One and the same sample provided the 3 T cell receptor beta chains below, sequenced in a study of blood T cell repertoires in COVID-19. Profiled with immunoSEQ multiplex PCR; TCRdb holds only in-frame clones, not every one. The table includes approximately 330,000 clones, 80% to 90% detected once. Sequenced sample: PBMCs or T cells enriched from blood (not recorded which). The origin of the receptors is a woman aged 40 to 49 with acute COVID-19.

The chain has TRBV4-3 and TRBJ2-1, with 8 bases lining up with TRBD1. V trimming: 0 bases; J trimming: 7 bases; junction bases outside the gene matches: 5. The CDR3 sequence is 15 residues long. Germline CDR1 reads LGHNA; CDR2 reads YSLEER. This CDR3 is CASSQEDRARNEQFF. CDR3 DNA: TGCGCCAGCAGCCAAGAGGACAGGGCAAGGAATGAGCAGTTCTTC.

The chain carries TRBV7-2 and TRBJ1-2, with 8 bases fitting TRBD1. V gave up 4 bases and J gave up 5 bases; unmatched junction bases: 12. The V gene's germline CDR1 is SGHTA and CDR2 FQGNSA. This CDR3 contains 16 residues. CDR3 DNA: TGTGCCAGCAGCTCTCCGAGACAGGGGCCAGCATATGGCTACACCTTC. It translates to CASSSPRQGPAYGYTF.

DNA of the CDR3: TGTGCCAGTAGCTCGACAGGCGACGAGCAGTACTTC. Protein: CASSSTGDEQYF. The rearrangement uses TRBV19 and TRBJ2-7, with D maybe TRBD1 (6 bases). The V and J ends lost 6 bases and 5 bases respectively, with 11 bases between them. The CDR3 is 12 amino acids. The germline gives CDR1 LNHDA, CDR2 SQIVND (reference sequence).